This T cell receptor beta chain was sequenced in a study of T cells in Graves' hyperthyroidism and ophthalmopathy. Study-wide findings and caveats: The blood repertoire included most of the expanded thyroid clonotypes above 0.001.

This clonotype was recorded at least ten times. Its antigen is currently unknown. Using RNA transcripts as the source, TCR beta CDR3 regions were amplified. The study used the HTBI primer set for a first-round RT-PCR of the TCR CDR3. TCRdb recomputed calls from the multiplex PCR reads with MiXCR, one row per CDR3 protein. The data contain 200,000 to 250,000 distinct CDR3 sequences, about 15% of them singletons. Trimming cost V 4 bases and J 1 base; bases outside gene matches: 7. Germline values: CDR1 SGHDT, CDR2 YYEEEE. The CDR3 sequence is 16 residues long. The TCR was taken from a woman under 30 with Graves' ophthalmopathy. The chain joins TRBV5-6 to TRBJ2-3, with TRBD1 matching over 9 bases. The sample comprised blood. CDR3 amino acids: CASSGEGQGGTDTQYF. CDR3 sequence (DNA): TGTGCCAGCAGCGGAGAGGGACAGGGAGGCACAGATACGCAGTATTTT.